In its sample, the clone carrying this T cell receptor (beta chain) was seen many times. Its antigen is as yet unknown. A sample-barcoded 5' primer and a J-beta primer mix were used in a second PCR of roughly 7 to 11 cycles. One entry per CDR3 protein results from TCRdb running MiXCR on the 5' RACE reads. The sample has about 570,000 distinct CDR3 sequences; 27% are singletons. This sample stems from a study of blood T cells in healthy people across ages. Whenever a sample was processed, at least 6 million PBMCs were isolated. Germline CDR1 SGHTA, CDR2 FQGNSA. V was shortened by 3 bases and J by 4 bases, with 18 bases between the two germline ends. The CDR3 has 16 residues. Study-wide results and caveats: While age rose, TCR beta diversity per million T cells dropped in a roughly linear way.

The source is a woman in her 70s in good health. Source material: blood. The J gene is TRBJ1-2, the V gene TRBV7-2, with D possibly matching TRBD1 (6 bases). The CDR3 DNA follows: TGTGCCAGCAGCTTGAACCGGGACACGACCTTCTATGGCTACACCTTC. Translation: CASSLNRDTTFYGYTF.